A single sample is the source of the 25 T cell receptor beta chains below, sequenced in a study of T cells in Graves' hyperthyroidism and ophthalmopathy. RNA transcripts were the template for amplifying TCR beta CDR3 regions. The TCR CDR3 was amplified in a first-round RT-PCR using the HTBI primer set. TCRdb re-analysed the multiplex PCR reads in MiXCR, keeping a single row per CDR3 protein. The sample contains some 490,000 distinct CDR3 sequences, about 15% of which appear only once. Sequencing was performed on blood. Source of these receptors: a woman aged 25 to 39 with Graves' ophthalmopathy.

V gene TRBV20-1 combines with J gene TRBJ2-7; 10 bases are a match to TRBD2. The CDR3 length is 15 residues. With V trimmed by 0 bases and J by 6 bases, 8 bases remained unmatched. Germline CDR1 reads DFQATT; CDR2 reads SNEGSKA (reference sequence). The CDR3 bases are TGCAGTGCTAGAGATAGTCTAGCGGGAGCGGGCGAGCAGTACTTC. Translated: CSARDSLAGAGEQYF.

The sample holds a few counts of this clonotype. The CDR3 DNA reads TGCAGTGCTGGAAGGGACAGGGAGTCCGGTGAACTGTTTTTT. This gives the protein CSAGRDRESGELFF. The rearrangement links TRBV20-1 to TRBJ1-4; the match to TRBD1 covers 9 bases. The length of the CDR3 is 14 residues. The germline V gene has CDR1 DFQATT and CDR2 SNEGSKA (reference sequence). V shed 5 bases and J 12 bases; nucleotides not matched to a gene: 13.

This clonotype was seen a few times. The missing conserved phenylalanine or tryptophan at the end of this CDR3 makes a read error likely. J is TRBJ2-1 and V is TRBV20-1; D is ambiguous. The germline V gene encodes CDR1 DFQATT and CDR2 SNEGSKA (reference sequence). The CDR3 has 12 amino acids. Between the trimmed V and J ends, which lost 5 bases and 2 bases, there was a span of 7 bases. The CDR3 sequence: CSARRTYNEQFL. Here the CDR3 DNA reads TGCAGTGCTCGTCGTACCTACAATGAGCAGTTCCTC.

The chain carries TRBV19 and TRBJ2-1, with D hard to call. The CDR3 runs to 13 residues. With 0 bases removed from V and 12 bases from J, the gap between germline ends came to 12 bases. Germline lookup yields CDR1 LNHDA and CDR2 SQIVND (reference sequence). CDR3 in amino acids: CASSIDGVFGQFF. The CDR3 bases are TGTGCCAGTAGTATAGATGGGGTTTTCGGGCAGTTCTTC.

There are many counts of this clonotype. This chain connects TRBV27 to TRBJ2-1; 10 bases agree with TRBD2. CDR1 is MNHEY and CDR2 is SMNVEV in the germline V gene (reference sequence). J gave up 6 bases and V 5 bases, and 13 bases lay outside the gene matches. The CDR3 spans 17 residues. The CDR3 reads CASSVIKREGPPNEQFF. The DNA for the CDR3 is TGTGCCAGCAGTGTCATAAAGCGGGAGGGCCCCCCCAATGAGCAGTTCTTC.

This clonotype was counted many times. The genes are TRBV11-2 and TRBJ2-2, with D hard to call. Germline values: CDR1 SGHAT, CDR2 FQNNGV. CDR3 size: 14 residues. Trimming stripped 0 bases from V and 8 bases from J, with 10 bases between. The CDR3: CASSLDRWGGELFF. For the CDR3, the DNA is TGTGCCAGCAGCTTAGATCGTTGGGGTGGGGAGCTGTTTTTT.

This chain links TRBV10-3 with TRBJ2-7, with unresolved D. This CDR3 region has 11 residues. V was cut by 3 bases and J by 6 bases, with 6 bases left in between. Per germline, CDR1 ENHRY and CDR2 SYGVKD. CDR3 region: CAISETSEQYF. The CDR3 DNA sequence: TGTGCCATCAGTGAAACTTCCGAGCAGTACTTC.

This clonotype was seen at least ten times. The CDR3 region has the DNA TGCAGTGCAAGTACCGGGGCAAGAAACTACGAGCAGTACTTC. Protein sequence: CSASTGARNYEQYF. V is TRBV20-1 and J is TRBJ2-7; TRBD1 or TRBD2 may be the D gene (5 bases each). Trimming cost V 6 bases and J 3 bases, with 18 bases left between them. CDR3 length: 14 residues. The germline V gene has CDR1 DFQATT and CDR2 SNEGSKA (reference sequence).

A few counts support this clonotype. V gene TRBV7-9 combines with J gene TRBJ2-1; maybe TRBD2 (6 bases). Germline assignment: CDR1 SEHNR and CDR2 FQNEAQ (reference sequence). There are 15 residues in the CDR3. V lost 5 bases to trimming and J lost 2 bases, with 13 bases between them. The chain's CDR3 is CASSPGRVTYNEQFF. CDR3 DNA: TGTGCCAGCAGCCCCGGGAGAGTCACCTACAATGAGCAGTTCTTC.

This clonotype was detected only a few times. The genes are TRBV11-3 and TRBJ2-2; D gene unclear. The CDR3 runs 14 residues. The germline V and J ends were trimmed by 3 bases and 2 bases, with 7 bases remaining between them. Per the germline V gene, CDR1 is SGHNT and CDR2 is YENEEA. The CDR3 here is CASSFGDNTGELFF. In DNA, the CDR3 is TGTGCCAGCAGCTTTGGCGACAACACCGGGGAGCTGTTTTTT.

This clonotype was seen repeatedly, ten times or more. CDR3 coding DNA: TGTGCCAGCAGTTTAACGGTAGCGGGAGGTGAATGGGAGACCCAGTACTTC. Amino acids: CASSLTVAGGEWETQYF. J is TRBJ2-5 and V is TRBV27, with TRBD2 identical over 10 bases. CDR3 length: 17 amino acids. V trimming: 2 bases; J trimming: 5 bases; junction bases outside the gene matches: 11. Germline lookup yields CDR1 MNHEY and CDR2 SMNVEV (reference sequence).

This clonotype was recorded many times. The V gene is TRBV28, the J gene TRBJ2-7; unclear D gene. In germline, CDR1 is MDHEN, CDR2 SYDVKM. Trimming took off 1 base at V and 3 bases at J, with 13 bases between the two ends. This CDR3 is 15 amino acids long. This chain's CDR3 is CASSLFKATLYEQYF. The CDR3 DNA reads TGTGCCAGCAGTTTATTCAAAGCTACCCTCTACGAGCAGTACTTC.

This clonotype was observed many times. This rearrangement joins TRBV2 to TRBJ2-1; tentatively, D is TRBD2 (5 bases). The CDR3 has 16 amino acids. The germline CDR1 and CDR2 sequences are SNHLY and FYNNEI. V was clipped by 2 bases and J by 0 bases, with 11 bases between them. DNA for the CDR3: TGTGCCAGCAGTGAACCGGAGCGGTACTCCTACAATGAGCAGTTCTTC. This sequence encodes CASSEPERYSYNEQFF.

A few counts support this clonotype. A much larger clone lies one base from this, so it may be a read error. The chain is built from TRBV20-1 and TRBJ2-1; no reliable D call. The germline CDR1 and CDR2 sequences are DFQATT and SNEGSKA (reference sequence). There are 14 residues in the CDR3. DNA for the CDR3: TGCGGTGCTAGAGACGGCGGCTCCTACAATGAGCAGTTCTTC. This sequence encodes CGARDGGSYNEQFF.

V usage is TRBV3-1 and J usage is TRBJ2-1; D is undetermined. V was trimmed by 6 bases and J by 5 bases, leaving 14 bases between them. The CDR3 spans 14 residues. Germline CDR1 reads LGHDT; CDR2 reads YNNKEL (reference sequence). The CDR3 nucleotides read TGTGCCAGCAGGACTGGGAAAACTAACAATGAGCAGTTCTTC. It codes for CASRTGKTNNEQFF.

V usage is TRBV11-2 and J usage is TRBJ2-1, with 12 nucleotides matching TRBD2. This CDR3 comprises 15 residues. Germline V gene data show CDR1 as SGHAT and CDR2 as FQNNGV. Trimming took 8 bases from V and 5 from J; bases not matched to a gene: 7. For the CDR3, the DNA is TGTGCCAGCCGGGGACTAGCGGGCATAAACAATGAGCAGTTCTTC. Protein: CASRGLAGINNEQFF.

There are many counts of this clonotype. The rearrangement joins TRBV20-1 to TRBJ2-5, with D possibly matching TRBD1 (7 bases). V was cut by 6 bases and J by 4 bases, with 12 bases left in between. The V gene's germline CDR1 is DFQATT and CDR2 SNEGSKA (reference sequence). CDR3 length: 12 residues. The DNA of the CDR3 is TGCAGTGCGCGGGACAGCGGAGAGACCCAGTACTTC. Translation: CSARDSGETQYF.

In this sample, this clonotype turned up a few times. This chain links TRBV6-1 with TRBJ2-7, with D possibly being TRBD1 (5 bases). The V and J ends lost 10 bases and 7 bases respectively, with 23 bases between them. CDR3 length: 14 amino acids. Germline V gives CDR1 MNHNS, CDR2 SASEGT. The CDR3 nucleotides are TGTGCCACCTATGACAGTCCAAATAACCGGGAGCAGTACTTC. Translation gives CATYDSPNNREQYF.

This clonotype has more than one count but fewer than ten. Since a much larger clone is just one base distant, this may be a read error. This rearrangement joins TRBV2 to TRBJ1-2; TRBD1 might be the D (6 bases). With 8 bases removed from V and 6 bases from J, the gap between germline ends came to 22 bases. Germline V gene data show CDR1 as SNHLY and CDR2 as FYNNEI. The CDR3 consists of 15 residues. The CDR3 region has the DNA TGTGCCAGCGGTCTAGTGGGCCGGGACACCAATGGCTACACCTTC. Encoded protein: CASGLVGRDTNGYTF.

Points on this clonotype: One end of the junction does not line up with germline, which may come from a read error. The rearrangement uses TRBV10-3 and TRBJ2-1; 7 bases match TRBD2. The CDR3 sequence is 13 residues long. CDR1 ENHRY and CDR2 SYGVKD come from the germline V gene. The CDR3 coding sequence is TGTGCCACCTCCGGGACTAACCCAAATGAGCGGTTCTTC. Translated: CATSGTNPNERFF.

At least ten counts were recorded for this clonotype. This rearrangement joins TRBV4-3 to TRBJ2-1; D gene unclear. The germline V gene has CDR1 LGHNA and CDR2 YSLEER. V dropped 5 bases and J dropped 3 bases, with 11 bases sitting between them. This CDR3 contains 14 residues. CDR3 residues: CASSSELGYNEQFF. CDR3 nucleotide sequence: TGCGCCAGCAGCTCCGAGCTAGGCTACAATGAGCAGTTCTTC.

The chain couples TRBV7-8 to TRBJ1-1, with D unresolved. The CDR3 runs 15 residues. The germline V gene encodes CDR1 SGHVS and CDR2 FQNEAQ. Trimming pared 5 bases from V and 0 bases from J, leaving 13 bases between. CDR3 nucleotides: TGTGCCAGCAGCACGTATGCGGGGATGAACACTGAAGCTTTCTTT. It specifies CASSTYAGMNTEAFF.

This clonotype was detected only a few times. The chain links TRBV3-1 to TRBJ2-3, with 9 positions matching TRBD2. V shed 2 bases and J 2 bases; nucleotides not matched to a gene: 2. From germline, CDR1 is LGHDT and CDR2 YNNKEL (reference sequence). The CDR3 contains 15 residues. CDR3 region: CASSQIAGATDTQYF. Written as DNA, the CDR3 is TGTGCCAGCAGCCAAATAGCGGGAGCCACAGATACGCAGTATTTT.

This clonotype was picked up a small number of times. This chain joins TRBV4-3 and TRBJ2-3; D gene uncertain. CDR1 is LGHNA, CDR2 YSLEER, per germline. V was shortened by 0 bases and J by 9 bases, with 13 bases between the two germline ends. The CDR3 runs to 14 residues. For the CDR3, the DNA is TGCGCCAGCAGCCAAGATACTAATCTCAACACGCAGTATTTT. Amino acid sequence: CASSQDTNLNTQYF.

This clonotype was seen many times. The chain uses TRBV28 and TRBJ2-1; D gene unclear. Trimming stripped 3 bases from V and 5 bases from J, with 23 bases between. The CDR3 loop spans 18 amino acids. Looked up from germline, CDR1 is MDHEN and CDR2 is SYDVKM. The CDR3 DNA follows: TGTGCCAGCAGTTTTCTATCTAGGTGGCATCCCCCGGACAATGAGCAGTTCTTC. It translates to CASSFLSRWHPPDNEQFF.